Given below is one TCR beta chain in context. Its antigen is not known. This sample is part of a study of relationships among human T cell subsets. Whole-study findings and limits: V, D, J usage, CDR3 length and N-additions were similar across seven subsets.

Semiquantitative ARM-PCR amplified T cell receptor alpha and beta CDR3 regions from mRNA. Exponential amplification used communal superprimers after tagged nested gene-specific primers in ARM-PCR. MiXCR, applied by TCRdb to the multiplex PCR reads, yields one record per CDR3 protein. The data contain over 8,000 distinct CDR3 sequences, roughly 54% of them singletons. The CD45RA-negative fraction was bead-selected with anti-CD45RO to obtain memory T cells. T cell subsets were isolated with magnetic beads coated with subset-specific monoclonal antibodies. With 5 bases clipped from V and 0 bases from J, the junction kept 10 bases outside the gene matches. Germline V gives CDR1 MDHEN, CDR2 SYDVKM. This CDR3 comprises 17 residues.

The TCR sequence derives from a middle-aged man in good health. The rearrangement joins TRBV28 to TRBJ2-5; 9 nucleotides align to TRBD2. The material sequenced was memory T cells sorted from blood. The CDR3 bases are TGTGCCAGCAGTCCCCTCGGGGTAGCGGGGGACCAAGAGACCCAGTACTTC. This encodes CASSPLGVAGDQETQYF.